This T cell receptor beta chain was captured in a study of tumor-infiltrating lymphocytes in primary liver carcinoma. Overall study: Cases comprised patients with primary liver carcinoma who received surgical resection. Recorded tumor stage was T1-T3 N0M0, with diameters of about 4.2 to 10 cm. Study outcomes and limitations: The samples were not sorted (they were bulk), so CD4+ and CD8+ repertoires were not compared. Tumor samples exhibited a significantly greater top-250-clone fraction than blood samples (p = 0.039).

The table lists this clonotype with a few counts. The antigen remains unidentified. The CDR3 does not end in the conserved phenylalanine or tryptophan, so this is likely a read error. Blood RNA originated from unsorted whole blood, with germline DNA additionally extracted. Production of TCR beta cDNA used approximately 0.45 ug total RNA together with a constant-region primer. Employing slightly modified ARM-PCR, three nested multiplex PCR rounds were run, and these gave rise to the TCR beta libraries. Each of the first two PCR rounds ran nine to ten cycles with TRBV1-TRBV30 forward and C-beta reverse primers. In TCRdb, the multiplex PCR reads were re-called with MiXCR into one record per CDR3 protein. The sample gives fewer than 400,000 distinct CDR3 sequences, 58% of which show up once; approximately 17% is in the top ten. This CDR3 is 15 amino acids long.

Sample: peripheral blood. The TCR comes from a woman younger than 45 with primary liver carcinoma and hepatitis B virus infection. The chain carries TRBV12-3 or TRBV12-4 and TRBJ2-1; 11 positions match TRBD2. The CDR3 DNA is TGTGTTAGCAGCCTGTCCGGGACTAGCGGACTTGAGCAGTTCCTC. Translating it yields CVSSLSGTSGLEQFL.